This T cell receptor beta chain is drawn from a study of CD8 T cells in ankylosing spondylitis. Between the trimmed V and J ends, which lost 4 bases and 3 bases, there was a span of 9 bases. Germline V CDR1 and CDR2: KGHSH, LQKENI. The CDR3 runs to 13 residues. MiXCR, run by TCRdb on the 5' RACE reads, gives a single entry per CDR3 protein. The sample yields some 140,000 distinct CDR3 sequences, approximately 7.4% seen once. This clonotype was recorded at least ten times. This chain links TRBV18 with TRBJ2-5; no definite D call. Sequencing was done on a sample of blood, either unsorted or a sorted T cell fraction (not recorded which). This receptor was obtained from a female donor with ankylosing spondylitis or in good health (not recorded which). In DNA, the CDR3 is TGTGCCAGCTCACGTTTCCGAAAAGAGACCCAGTACTTC. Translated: CASSRFRKETQYF.